This T cell receptor (beta chain) stems from a study of cytomegalovirus exposure and HLA in healthy donors. Study results and limitations: CMV antigen specificity was confirmed in vitro for a few CMV-associated chains. It has been reported that TCR beta sequences accurately predicted the HLA-A and HLA-B alleles of most subjects. Among TCR beta chains, those listed as cytomegalovirus-associated numbered under 200. Certain indistinguishable V segments, among them TRBV6-2 and TRBV6-3, were excluded.

Germline assignment: CDR1 SEHNR and CDR2 FQNEAQ (reference sequence). This CDR3 has 12 residues. Details on this clone: The antigen is undetermined. Sequence at one end of the junction differs from germline and may be a read error.

The PCR ran on 60 Vbeta and 13 Jbeta primers. Sequencing was performed with immunoSEQ multiplex PCR; in TCRdb, only in-frame clones are kept and a portion is missing. This table holds over 150,000 clones, roughly 80% found once. The V gene is TRBV7-9, the J gene TRBJ1-4; 8 positions agree with TRBD1. Sequenced sample: PBMCs. The TCR comes from a woman in her twenties or thirties in good health and CMV-seronegative. DNA of the CDR3: TGTGCCAGCAGCCCCCAAGGTCAGGGGGCGGATTTT. Protein sequence: CASSPQGQGADF.